Presented here are 26 T cell receptor beta chains from one specimen sequenced in a study of vaccination and CD4 T cells after COVID-19. TCRdb ran MiXCR on the PCR reads and lists one entry per CDR3 protein. The table lists fewer than 20,000 distinct CDR3 sequences, 55% to 65% of them singletons, with 1% in the top ten. The input for sequencing was CD4+ T cells from blood, taken before SARS-CoV-2 vaccination. All receptors derive from a human donor who had recovered from COVID-19.

This clonotype was counted once. The chain links TRBV7-8 to TRBJ2-6; the match to TRBD2 covers 11 bases. The V gene end was trimmed by 0 bases and the J gene end by 1 base; junction bases not matched to a gene: 11. Germline CDR1 and CDR2: SGHVS and FQNEAQ. The CDR3 covers 21 residues. DNA of the CDR3: TGTGCCAGCAGCTTAGCCCCCTTAGCGGGGGGGGTAGAGTCTGGGGCCAACGTCCTGACTTTC. Amino acids: CASSLAPLAGGVESGANVLTF.

This chain links TRBV20-1 with TRBJ2-2; 8 nucleotides align to TRBD2. CDR1 and CDR2 (germline): DFQATT, SNEGSKA (reference sequence). J gave up 3 bases and V 2 bases, and 5 bases lay outside the gene matches. This CDR3 has 15 residues. Written as DNA, the CDR3 is TGCAGTGCTAGAAAAGCGGGAGCATACACCGGGGAGCTGTTTTTT. Translated, it gives CSARKAGAYTGELFF.

The J gene is TRBJ2-3, the V gene TRBV28; 12 nucleotides agree with TRBD2. This CDR3 has 15 amino acids. V lost 4 bases to trimming and J lost 6 bases; unmatched junction nucleotides: 5. CDR1 is MDHEN and CDR2 is SYDVKM in the germline V gene. This CDR3 reads CASSSPTSGSDTQYF. The CDR3 bases are TGTGCCAGCAGTTCTCCGACTAGCGGGAGTGATACGCAGTATTTT.

V and J are TRBV29-1 and TRBJ2-2, with D possibly matching TRBD2 (6 bases). V was trimmed by 2 bases and J by 0 bases, leaving 10 bases between them. Per the germline V gene, CDR1 is SQVTM and CDR2 is ANQGSEA. The CDR3 runs to 15 residues. The CDR3, as DNA: TGCAGCGTTGAAAACCGGGGGACGAACACCGGGGAGCTGTTTTTT. This encodes CSVENRGTNTGELFF.

The chain carries TRBV28 and TRBJ1-4; the D is unclear. V lost 5 bases, J lost 11 bases, and 18 bases lay in between. The CDR3 sequence is 14 residues long. Germline assignment: CDR1 MDHEN and CDR2 SYDVKM. The CDR3 sequence: CASSPRGGSDKLFF. CDR3 DNA: TGTGCCAGCAGTCCCCGCGGAGGCAGCGACAAACTGTTTTTT.

V gene TRBV19 combines with J gene TRBJ1-6, with a tentative D call TRBD1 (6 bases). Trimming took 5 bases from V and 9 from J, leaving 11 bases between them. Germline values: CDR1 LNHDA, CDR2 SQIVND (reference sequence). The CDR3 extends over 13 amino acids. CDR3 amino acids: CASSYDRTSPLHF. The CDR3 DNA reads TGTGCCAGTAGTTATGACAGGACTTCACCCCTCCACTTT.

The chain is built from TRBV28 and TRBJ1-1, with D uncertain. V was pared by 2 bases and J by 0 bases, with 7 bases between. CDR1 and CDR2 from the germline V gene are MDHEN and SYDVKM. This CDR3 has 14 residues. The CDR3 loop reads CASSLNSVNTEAFF. In nucleotides, the CDR3 is TGTGCCAGCAGTTTAAATTCGGTGAACACTGAAGCTTTCTTT. Drawing the rest from reference TRBV28 and TRBJ1-1, the complete variable domain is DVKVTQSSRYLVKRTGEKVFLECVQDMDHENMFWYRQDPGLGLRLIYFSYDVKMKEKGDIPEGYSVSREKKERFSLILESASTNQTSMYLCASSLNSVNTEAFFGQGTRLTVV.

This sequence joins TRBV5-4 and TRBJ2-5, with D tentatively TRBD1 or TRBD2 (5 bases each). CDR1 is SGHNT, CDR2 YYREEE, per germline (reference sequence). V lost 4 bases and J lost 2, with 12 bases in between. This CDR3 has 14 amino acids. The CDR3 DNA follows: TGTGCCAGCAGCCGGGACGGCTTTCAAGAGACCCAGTACTTC. Translating gives CASSRDGFQETQYF.

This clonotype was recorded once. V and J are TRBV19 and TRBJ2-2, with no clear D. Germline assignment: CDR1 LNHDA and CDR2 SQIVND (reference sequence). The CDR3 consists of 12 residues. The V end lost 5 bases, the J end lost 8 bases, and 9 bases lay between the germline ends. CDR3: CASSEISGELFF. Here the CDR3 DNA reads TGTGCCAGTAGTGAAATCTCAGGGGAGCTGTTTTTT.

The rearrangement joins TRBV4-1 to TRBJ2-1, with TRBD2 as a possible D gene (5 bases). V lost 0 bases and J lost 13, with 10 bases in between. The CDR3 extends over 12 amino acids. Germline CDR1 reads MGHRA; CDR2 reads YSYEKL. CDR3 residues: CASSQELAHQFF. DNA of the CDR3: TGCGCCAGCAGCCAAGAATTAGCGCATCAGTTCTTC.

This sequence joins TRBV24-1 and TRBJ2-5; D is unresolved. This CDR3 contains 11 residues. V was cut by 6 bases and J by 4 bases, with 5 bases left in between. CDR1 is KGHDR and CDR2 is SFDVKD in the germline V gene. The CDR3 DNA reads TGTGCCACCAGTATCGGAGAGACCCAGTACTTC. The encoded protein is CATSIGETQYF.

The CDR3 spells CASRAVLAARLGNSPLHF. CDR3 bases: TGTGCCAGTAGGGCGGTTCTGGCAGCCCGACTCGGTAATTCACCCCTCCACTTT. This chain links TRBV19 with TRBJ1-6; D gene ambiguous. V shed 6 bases and J shed 6 bases, with 24 bases lying between them. Germline V gives CDR1 LNHDA, CDR2 SQIVND (reference sequence). The CDR3 totals 18 residues.

The rearrangement joins TRBV19 to TRBJ2-5; 9 positions match TRBD2. The CDR3 covers 15 residues. CDR1 is LNHDA, CDR2 SQIVND, per germline (reference sequence). V dropped 7 bases and J dropped 1; count of bases not matched to a gene: 7. The CDR3: CASKELAGGQETQYF. For the CDR3, the DNA is TGTGCCAGTAAGGAACTAGCGGGTGGCCAAGAGACCCAGTACTTC.

This chain connects TRBV10-3 to TRBJ1-1; weak D call: TRBD1 (5 bases). V gave up 6 bases and J gave up 6 bases, with 17 bases separating them. The CDR3 covers 14 residues. The V gene's germline CDR1 is ENHRY and CDR2 SYGVKD. DNA of the CDR3: TGTGCCATCAGGACCGGGACGGTTGACCCTGAAGCTTTCTTT. This translates into CAIRTGTVDPEAFF.

This chain links TRBV7-6 with TRBJ1-5; maybe TRBD1 (6 bases). Germline V CDR1 and CDR2: SGHVS, FNYEAQ. This CDR3 has 16 amino acids. The V end was cut by 5 bases, the J end by 4 bases, with 18 bases between. The CDR3 sequence is CASSEGGRGWNQPQHF. The CDR3 region has the DNA TGTGCCAGCAGCGAAGGGGGACGAGGATGGAATCAGCCCCAGCATTTT. Based on the CDR3 plus reference TRBV7-6 and TRBJ1-5, the full variable domain is GAGVSQSPRYKVTKRGQDVALRCDPISGHVSLYWYRQALGQGPEFLTYFNYEAQQDKSGLPNDRFSAERPEGSISTLTIQRTEQRDSAMYRCASSEGGRGWNQPQHFGDGTRLSIL.

This chain connects TRBV12-3 or TRBV12-4 to TRBJ1-5, with D hard to call. The CDR3 sequence is 15 residues long. V lost 3 bases, J lost 4 bases, and 13 bases lay in between. CDR3 protein: CASSFRRNGNQPQHF. The CDR3 DNA sequence: TGTGCCAGCAGTTTCAGGCGCAATGGGAATCAGCCCCAGCATTTT.

The rearrangement joins TRBV7-9 to TRBJ1-3; D may be TRBD1 (5 bases). Germline CDR1 reads SEHNR; CDR2 reads FQNEAQ (reference sequence). The CDR3 covers 16 residues. V shed 5 bases and J shed 1 base, with 15 bases lying between them. DNA of the CDR3: TGTGCCAGCAGCCCTACAAGGGACTCTTCTGGAAACACCATATATTTT. Translating gives CASSPTRDSSGNTIYF.

The rearrangement uses TRBV6-7 and TRBJ2-5; 7 bases align to TRBD2. TRBV6-7 is an ORF, and what it does is uncertain. The V and J ends lost 2 bases and 1 base, in that order; junction bases with no gene match: 16. CDR3 size: 19 residues. DNA for the CDR3: TGTGCCAGCAGTTACGGGCTAGCGGAGAAATCGGGGGTCCAAGAGACCCAGTACTTC. It codes for CASSYGLAEKSGVQETQYF.

CDR3 in amino acids: CSARPGSGEQYF. The CDR3, as DNA: TGCAGTGCTAGGCCCGGGTCGGGGGAGCAGTACTTC. This chain uses TRBV20-1 with TRBJ2-7; D perhaps matches TRBD2 (5 bases). This CDR3 spans 12 amino acids. Per germline, CDR1 DFQATT and CDR2 SNEGSKA (reference sequence). The V end lost 3 bases, the J end lost 7 bases, and 13 bases lay between the germline ends.

The chain recombines TRBV6-1 with TRBJ2-7; TRBD1 matches at 7 bases. V was pared by 6 bases and J by 5 bases, with 1 base of the junction left unmatched. Looked up from germline, CDR1 is MNHNS and CDR2 is SASEGT. The CDR3 spans 11 residues. In DNA, the CDR3 is TGTGCCAGCAGCAGGGGGAACGAGCAGTACTTC. Translated, it gives CASSRGNEQYF.

The rearrangement links TRBV10-3 to TRBJ2-1, with D possibly being TRBD2 (6 bases). The germline gives CDR1 ENHRY, CDR2 SYGVKD. Trimming removed 4 bases from V and 4 bases from J, with 11 bases in between. The CDR3 contains 14 residues. The CDR3 bases are TGTGCCATCAGTGCCGGGGGACCTTACAATGAGCAGTTCTTC. Amino acids: CAISAGGPYNEQFF.

This chain joins TRBV6-5 and TRBJ1-4; TRBD1 matches at 7 bases. Germline V CDR1 and CDR2: MNHEY, SVGAGI. The CDR3 has 14 amino acids. J was trimmed by 15 bases and V by 4 bases; bases with no gene match: 14. CDR3 nucleotides: TGTGCCAGCAGTTGGGACAGCTCTCAGGAAAAGATGTTTTTT. Protein sequence: CASSWDSSQEKMFF.

This clonotype was recorded once. The genes are TRBV27 and TRBJ2-3, with TRBD2 matching over 10 bases. CDR1 is MNHEY and CDR2 is SMNVEV in the germline V gene (reference sequence). V lost 7 bases and J lost 2; bases outside the gene matches: 9. The CDR3 runs to 16 residues. In nucleotides, the CDR3 is TGTGCCAGCAATTTTATAGCGGGAGGCCTCACAGATACGCAGTATTTT. Translation gives CASNFIAGGLTDTQYF.

The chain is built from TRBV2 and TRBJ2-2; D remains ambiguous. Germline V gene sequence: CDR1 SNHLY, CDR2 FYNNEI. The germline V and J ends were trimmed by 7 bases and 3 bases, with 12 bases remaining between them. The CDR3 runs 14 residues. The CDR3 here is CASNPDGHTGELFF. CDR3 in DNA: TGTGCCAGCAACCCGGACGGACACACCGGGGAGCTGTTTTTT.

This chain connects TRBV28 to TRBJ1-1, with D unresolved. Germline V gives CDR1 MDHEN, CDR2 SYDVKM. CDR3 length: 13 amino acids. Trimming took 2 bases from V and 5 from J, leaving 9 bases between them. CDR3 sequence reads: CASSLMTLTEAFF. DNA of the CDR3: TGTGCCAGCAGTTTAATGACGCTAACTGAAGCTTTCTTT.

The V call is TRBV30, the J call TRBJ1-6; D perhaps matches TRBD1 (5 bases). V lost 3 bases to trimming and J lost 8 bases, with 11 bases between them. The CDR3 is made up of 13 amino acids. Germline loops: CDR1 GTSNPN, CDR2 SVGIG (reference sequence). CDR3: CAWSGQGDSPLHF. The CDR3 DNA reads TGTGCCTGGAGCGGGCAGGGCGATTCACCCCTCCACTTT.